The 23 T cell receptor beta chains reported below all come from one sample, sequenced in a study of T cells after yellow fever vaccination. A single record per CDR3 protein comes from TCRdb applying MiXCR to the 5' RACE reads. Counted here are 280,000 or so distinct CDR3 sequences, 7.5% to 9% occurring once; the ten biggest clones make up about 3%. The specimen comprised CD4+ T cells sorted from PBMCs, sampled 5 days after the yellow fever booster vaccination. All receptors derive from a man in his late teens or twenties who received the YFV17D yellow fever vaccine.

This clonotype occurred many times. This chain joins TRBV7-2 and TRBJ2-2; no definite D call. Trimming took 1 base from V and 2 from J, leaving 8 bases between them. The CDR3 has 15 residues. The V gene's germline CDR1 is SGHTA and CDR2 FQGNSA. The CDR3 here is CASSLGLVNTGELFF. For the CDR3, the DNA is TGTGCCAGCAGCTTAGGACTTGTTAACACCGGGGAGCTGTTTTTT.

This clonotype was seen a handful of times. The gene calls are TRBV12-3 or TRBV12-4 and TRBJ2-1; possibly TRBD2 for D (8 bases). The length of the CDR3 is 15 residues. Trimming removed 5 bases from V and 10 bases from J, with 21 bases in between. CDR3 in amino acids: CASSPAGEGAKEQFF. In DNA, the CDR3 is TGTGCCAGCAGTCCAGCGGGGGAGGGGGCAAAAGAGCAGTTCTTC.

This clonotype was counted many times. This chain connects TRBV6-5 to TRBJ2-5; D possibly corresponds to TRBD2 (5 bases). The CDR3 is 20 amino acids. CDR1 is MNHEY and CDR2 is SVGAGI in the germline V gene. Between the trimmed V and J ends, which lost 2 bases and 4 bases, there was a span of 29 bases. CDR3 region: CASSYKVWSPTRVDTETQYF. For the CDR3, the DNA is TGTGCCAGCAGTTACAAGGTTTGGTCGCCGACGAGGGTCGATACAGAGACCCAGTACTTC.

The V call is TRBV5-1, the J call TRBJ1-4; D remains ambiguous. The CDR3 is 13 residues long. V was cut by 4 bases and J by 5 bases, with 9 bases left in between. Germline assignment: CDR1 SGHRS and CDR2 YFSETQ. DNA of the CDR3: TGCGCCAGCAGCGGAAGGCCCAATGAAAAACTGTTTTTT. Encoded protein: CASSGRPNEKLFF.

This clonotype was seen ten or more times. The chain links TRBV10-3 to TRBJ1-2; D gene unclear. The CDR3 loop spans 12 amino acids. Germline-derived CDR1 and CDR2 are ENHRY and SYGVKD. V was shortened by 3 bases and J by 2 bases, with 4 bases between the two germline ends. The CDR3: CAISERNYGYTF. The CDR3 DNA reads TGTGCCATCAGTGAACGGAACTATGGCTACACCTTC.

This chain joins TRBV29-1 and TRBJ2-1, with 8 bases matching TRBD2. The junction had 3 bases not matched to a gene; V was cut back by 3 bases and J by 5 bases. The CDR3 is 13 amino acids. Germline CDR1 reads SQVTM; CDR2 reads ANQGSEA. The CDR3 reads CSVDRGGDNEQFF. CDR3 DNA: TGCAGCGTTGACCGGGGGGGAGACAATGAGCAGTTCTTC.

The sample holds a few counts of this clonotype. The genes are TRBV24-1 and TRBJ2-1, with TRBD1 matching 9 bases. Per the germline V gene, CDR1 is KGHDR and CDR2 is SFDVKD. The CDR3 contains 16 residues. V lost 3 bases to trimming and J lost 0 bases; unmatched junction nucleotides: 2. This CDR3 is CATSDKDRGSYNEQFF. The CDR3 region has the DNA TGTGCCACCAGTGATAAGGACAGGGGCTCCTACAATGAGCAGTTCTTC.

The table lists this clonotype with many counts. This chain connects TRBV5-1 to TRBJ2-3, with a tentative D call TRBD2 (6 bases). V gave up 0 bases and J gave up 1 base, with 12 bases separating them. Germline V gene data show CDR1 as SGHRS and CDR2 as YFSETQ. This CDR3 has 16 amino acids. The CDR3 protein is CASSLALGGGTDTQYF. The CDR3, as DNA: TGCGCCAGCAGCTTGGCCCTGGGCGGGGGCACAGATACGCAGTATTTT. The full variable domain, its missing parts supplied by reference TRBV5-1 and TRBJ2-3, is KAGVTQTPRYLIKTRGQQVTLSCSPISGHRSVSWYQQTPGQGLQFLFEYFSETQRNKGNFPGRFSGRQFSNSRSEMNVSTLELGDSALYLCASSLALGGGTDTQYFGPGTRLTVL.

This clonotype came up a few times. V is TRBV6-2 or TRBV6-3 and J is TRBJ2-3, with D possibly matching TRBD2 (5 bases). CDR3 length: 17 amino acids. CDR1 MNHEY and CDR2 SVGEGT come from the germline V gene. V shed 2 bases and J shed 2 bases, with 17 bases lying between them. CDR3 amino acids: CASSYVRGRSFTDTQYF. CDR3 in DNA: TGTGCCAGCAGTTACGTTCGGGGTCGATCCTTCACAGATACGCAGTATTTT.

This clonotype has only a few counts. CDR3 amino acids: CASSLVVLGRGGNEQFF. The CDR3 DNA follows: TGTGCCAGCAGCTTGGTCGTCTTAGGTAGGGGAGGGAATGAGCAGTTCTTC. The chain combines TRBV5-5 with TRBJ2-1; TRBD2 matches at 7 bases. Germline V gives CDR1 SGHKS, CDR2 YYEKEE (reference sequence). V lost 0 bases and J lost 7; bases outside the gene matches: 13. This CDR3 has 17 amino acids.

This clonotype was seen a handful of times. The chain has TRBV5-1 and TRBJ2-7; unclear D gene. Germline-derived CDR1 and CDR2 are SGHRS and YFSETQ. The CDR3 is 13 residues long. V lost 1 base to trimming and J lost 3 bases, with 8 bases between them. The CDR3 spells CASSLNPGYEQYV. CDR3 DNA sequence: TGCGCCAGCAGCTTGAACCCGGGCTACGAGCAGTACGTC.

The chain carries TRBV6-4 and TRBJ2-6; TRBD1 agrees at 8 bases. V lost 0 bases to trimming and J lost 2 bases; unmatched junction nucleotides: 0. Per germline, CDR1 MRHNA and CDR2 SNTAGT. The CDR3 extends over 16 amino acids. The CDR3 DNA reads TGTGCCAGCAGTGACTCGACAGGGGCTGGGGCCAACGTCCTGACTTTC. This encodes CASSDSTGAGANVLTF.

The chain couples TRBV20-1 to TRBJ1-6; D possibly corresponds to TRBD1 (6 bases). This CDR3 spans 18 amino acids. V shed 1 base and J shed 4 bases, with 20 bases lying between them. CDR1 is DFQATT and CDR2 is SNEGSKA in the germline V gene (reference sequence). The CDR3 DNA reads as TGCAGTGCTAGAGGGCAGGGGCCCTCCATGGGATATAATTCACCCCTCCACTTT. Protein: CSARGQGPSMGYNSPLHF.

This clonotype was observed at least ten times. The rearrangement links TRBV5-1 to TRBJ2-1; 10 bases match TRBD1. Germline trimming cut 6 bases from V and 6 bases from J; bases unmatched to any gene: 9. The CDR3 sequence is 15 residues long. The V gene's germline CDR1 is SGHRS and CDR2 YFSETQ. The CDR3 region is CASTVVGQGLNEQFF. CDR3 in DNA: TGCGCCAGCACCGTGGTGGGACAGGGGCTCAATGAGCAGTTCTTC.

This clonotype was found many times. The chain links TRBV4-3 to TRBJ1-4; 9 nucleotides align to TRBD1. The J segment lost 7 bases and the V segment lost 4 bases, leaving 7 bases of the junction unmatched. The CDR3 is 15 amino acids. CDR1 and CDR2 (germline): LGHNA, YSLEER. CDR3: CASSPRTGEVEKLFF. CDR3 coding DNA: TGCGCCAGCAGCCCCCGGACAGGGGAAGTTGAAAAACTGTTTTTT.

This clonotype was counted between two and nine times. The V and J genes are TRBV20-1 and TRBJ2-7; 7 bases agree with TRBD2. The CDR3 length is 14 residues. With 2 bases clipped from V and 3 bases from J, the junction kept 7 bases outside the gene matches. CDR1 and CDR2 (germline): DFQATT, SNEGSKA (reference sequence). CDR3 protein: CSARPGGRNYEQYF. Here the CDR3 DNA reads TGCAGTGCTAGACCGGGGGGTCGAAACTACGAGCAGTACTTC.

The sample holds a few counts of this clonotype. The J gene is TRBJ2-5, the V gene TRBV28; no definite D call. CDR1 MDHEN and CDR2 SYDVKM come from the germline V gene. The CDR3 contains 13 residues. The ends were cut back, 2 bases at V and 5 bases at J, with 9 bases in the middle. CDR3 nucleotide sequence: TGTGCCAGCAGTTTAAACATACGGGAGACCCAGTACTTC. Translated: CASSLNIRETQYF.

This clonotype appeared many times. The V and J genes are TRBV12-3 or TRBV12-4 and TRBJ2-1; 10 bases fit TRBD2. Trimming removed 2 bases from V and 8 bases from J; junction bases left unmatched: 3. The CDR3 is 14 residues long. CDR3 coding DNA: TGTGCCAGCAGTTTAAGCGGGGGGGCAGATGAGCAGTTCTTC. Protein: CASSLSGGADEQFF.

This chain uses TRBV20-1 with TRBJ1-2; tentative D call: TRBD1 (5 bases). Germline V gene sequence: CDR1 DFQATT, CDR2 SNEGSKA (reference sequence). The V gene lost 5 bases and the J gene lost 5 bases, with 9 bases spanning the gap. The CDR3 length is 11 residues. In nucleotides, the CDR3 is TGCAGTGCTTCGGGGGAATATGGCTACACCTTC. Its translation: CSASGEYGYTF.

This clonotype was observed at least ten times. The CDR3 region is CASSQEQDGQSGNTIYF. CDR3 DNA sequence: TGCGCCAGCAGCCAAGAACAGGACGGACAGTCTGGAAACACCATATATTTT. The V gene is TRBV4-3, the J gene TRBJ1-3; a weak D match, TRBD1 (6 bases). The CDR3 has 17 amino acids. The germline gives CDR1 LGHNA, CDR2 YSLEER. Trimming left V 0 bases short and J 1 base short, with 13 bases between.

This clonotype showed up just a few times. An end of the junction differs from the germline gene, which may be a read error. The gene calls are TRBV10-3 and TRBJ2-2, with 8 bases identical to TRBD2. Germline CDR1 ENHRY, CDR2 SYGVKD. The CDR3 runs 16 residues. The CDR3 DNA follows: TGTGCCACCTCCGCAGGGAGACTAGCGAACCCCGGGGAGCTGTTTTTT. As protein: CATSAGRLANPGELFF.

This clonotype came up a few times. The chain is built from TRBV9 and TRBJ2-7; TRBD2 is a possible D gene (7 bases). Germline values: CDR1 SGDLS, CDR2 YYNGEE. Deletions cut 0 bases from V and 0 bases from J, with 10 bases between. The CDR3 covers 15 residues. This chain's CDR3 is CASSVAGGHSYEQYF. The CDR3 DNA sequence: TGTGCCAGCAGCGTAGCGGGGGGCCACTCCTACGAGCAGTACTTC.

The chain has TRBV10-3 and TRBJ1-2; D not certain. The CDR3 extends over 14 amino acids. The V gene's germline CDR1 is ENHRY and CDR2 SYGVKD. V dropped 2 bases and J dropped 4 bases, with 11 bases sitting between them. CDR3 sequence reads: CAISETTASYGYTF. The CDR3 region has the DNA TGTGCCATCAGTGAGACCACTGCGTCCTATGGCTACACCTTC.